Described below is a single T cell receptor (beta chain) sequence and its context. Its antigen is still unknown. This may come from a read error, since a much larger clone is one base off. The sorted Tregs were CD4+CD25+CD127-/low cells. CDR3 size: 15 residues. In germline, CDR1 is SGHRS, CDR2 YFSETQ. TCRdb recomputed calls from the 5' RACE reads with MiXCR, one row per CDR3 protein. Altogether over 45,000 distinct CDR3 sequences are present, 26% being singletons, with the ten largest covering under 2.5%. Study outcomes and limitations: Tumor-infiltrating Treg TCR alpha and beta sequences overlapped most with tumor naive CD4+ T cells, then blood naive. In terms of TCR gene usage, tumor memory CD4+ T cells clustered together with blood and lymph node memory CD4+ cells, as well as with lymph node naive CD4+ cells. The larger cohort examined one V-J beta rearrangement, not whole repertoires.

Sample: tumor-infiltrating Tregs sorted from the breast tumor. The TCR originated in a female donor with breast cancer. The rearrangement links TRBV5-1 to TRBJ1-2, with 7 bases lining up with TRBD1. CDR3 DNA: TGCGCCGGCAGCTTTGGACAGGACAGTAACTATGGCTACACCTTC. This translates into CAGSFGQDSNYGYTF.